The rows below give T cell receptor beta chains drawn from one sample of a study of blood T cells in healthy people across ages. TCRdb analysed the 5' RACE reads with MiXCR anew, one entry per CDR3 protein. The repertoire has around 900,000 distinct CDR3 sequences, 45% to 60% of them found once; the top ten carry about a fifth. The source material was blood. Receptor source: a woman aged 60-75 years in good health. The CDR3 runs from the conserved cysteine through the conserved F or W. The D gene is left open where the match is weak. Rows give clone size only sometimes, using once, few, many, or a class for an expanded clone.

>.|TRBV6-5|few|TRBJ2-3
CASGRADTQYF
TGTGCCAGCGGTAGGGCTGATACGCAGTATTTT
>TRBD2|TRBV28|.|TRBJ2-5
CASSRTGTSSLETQYF
TGTGCCAGCAGTCGTACCGGGACTAGCTCGTTGGAGACCCAGTACTTC
>TRBD2|TRBV2|few|TRBJ2-3
CASSGLAGSMNTQYF
TGTGCCAGCTCGGGACTAGCGGGATCGATGAATACGCAGTATTTT
>.|TRBV6-1|.|TRBJ1-1
CASSVLGDTEAFF
TGTGCCAGCAGTGTTTTGGGAGACACTGAAGCTTTCTTT
>TRBD2|TRBV20-1|few|TRBJ2-7
CSARRESGRASEQYF
TGCAGTGCCCGAAGAGAGAGCGGGAGGGCCTCCGAGCAGTACTTC
>TRBD2|TRBV30|.|TRBJ2-7
CAWSAFLLAGDGRGEQYF
TGTGCCTGGAGTGCCTTTCTTCTAGCGGGAGATGGCAGGGGCGAGCAGTACTTC
>TRBD2|TRBV4-1|.|TRBJ2-7
CASSQAQREGRYEQYF
TGCGCCAGCAGCCAAGCGCAGCGGGAGGGCCGTTACGAGCAGTACTTC
>TRBD1|TRBV5-1|.|TRBJ1-2
CASSPGDRAEGYTF
TGCGCCAGCAGCCCAGGTGACAGGGCGGAAGGCTACACCTTC
>.|TRBV6-5|.|TRBJ2-1
CASSYSERNEQFF
TGTGCCAGCAGTTACTCAGAGAGAAATGAGCAGTTCTTC
>.|TRBV6-2/TRBV6-3|few|TRBJ2-5
CASSNPVQETQYF
TGTGCCAGCAGTAACCCGGTACAAGAGACCCAGTACTTC
>.|TRBV6-2/TRBV6-3|once|TRBJ2-1
CASSPSGTTALFF
TGTGCCAGCAGTCCTTCCGGGACAACAGCGCTGTTCTTC
>TRBD2|TRBV7-9|many|TRBJ2-3
CASSLGSGITDTQYF
TGTGCCAGCAGCTTAGGTAGCGGGATCACAGATACGCAGTATTTT
>.|TRBV7-9|few|TRBJ2-2
CASMGVMANTGELFF
TGTGCCAGCATGGGGGTTATGGCGAACACCGGGGAGCTGTTTTTT
>TRBD2|TRBV20-1|.|TRBJ2-7
CSATLGGRGEQYF
TGCAGTGCTACCTTGGGCGGGAGGGGTGAGCAGTACTTC
>.|TRBV6-2/TRBV6-3|.|TRBJ2-5
CASGPLLREQYF
TGTGCCAGCGGTCCACTTTTAAGGGAGCAGTACTTC
>.|TRBV24-1|many|TRBJ2-1
CATSKGVGFTPSYNEQFF
TGTGCCACCAGCAAGGGGGTTGGATTCACACCCTCCTACAATGAGCAGTTCTTC
>.|TRBV28|.|TRBJ1-6
CASSTSEAGMPPLHF
TGTGCCAGCAGTACATCCGAGGCAGGGATGCCACCCCTCCACTTT
>.|TRBV3-1|.|TRBJ1-1
CASRRADSTEAFF
TGTGCCAGCAGGCGGGCGGACTCCACTGAAGCTTTCTTT
>.|TRBV15|.|TRBJ2-7
CATSRDFLILPAESYNEQYF
TGTGCCACCAGCAGAGATTTTCTTATTCTCCCCGCGGAATCCTACAATGAGCAGTACTTC
>TRBD2|TRBV28|.|TRBJ2-7
CASSLSAGVSHEQYF
TGTGCCAGCAGTTTATCAGCGGGAGTATCCCACGAGCAGTACTTC
>.|TRBV4-3|.|TRBJ2-3
CASSQDVGRGTDTQYF
TGCGCCAGCAGCCAAGACGTGGGCCGAGGCACAGATACGCAGTATTTT
>.|TRBV21-1|.|TRBJ2-3
CASSPKPDTQYF
TGTGCCAGCAGCCCGAAGCCCGATACGCAGTATTTT
>.|TRBV28|many|TRBJ1-1
CASSLAARGAFF
TGTGCCAGCAGTTTAGCCGCCCGCGGAGCTTTCTTT
>.|TRBV2|.|TRBJ1-2
CASSTQGDYGYTF
TGTGCCAGCAGTACACAGGGTGACTATGGCTACACCTTC
>TRBD1|TRBV20-1|.|TRBJ1-5
CSAEGQARYSNQPQHF
TGCAGTGCAGAAGGACAGGCCCGTTATAGCAATCAGCCCCAGCATTTT
>TRBD2|TRBV20-1|.|TRBJ2-1
CSAPPWASGSNEQFF
TGCAGTGCACCACCGTGGGCTAGCGGGAGCAATGAGCAGTTCTTC
>.|TRBV20-1|.|TRBJ2-3
CSASLRLDTQYF
TGCAGTGCTAGTTTGAGGTTGGATACGCAGTATTTT
>TRBD1|TRBV6-5|.|TRBJ1-2
CASSYSGRQGRGYTF
TGTGCCAGCAGTTACTCAGGGAGACAGGGCCGGGGCTACACCTTC
>.|TRBV21-1|.|TRBJ2-3
CASSKGKGNTDTQYF
TGTGCCAGCAGCAAAGGAAAGGGGAACACAGATACGCAGTATTTT
>.|TRBV6-2/TRBV6-3|few|TRBJ2-1
CASSLNGPNEQFF
TGTGCCAGCAGTCTAAATGGTCCCAATGAGCAGTTCTTC
>TRBD1|TRBV6-2/TRBV6-3|.|TRBJ2-7
CATRDRGQYNEQYF
TGTGCCACCCGCGACAGGGGGCAGTACAATGAGCAGTACTTC
>TRBD2|TRBV13|.|TRBJ2-7
CASSLVRGGYEQYF
TGTGCCAGCAGCTTAGTGCGGGGGGGCTACGAGCAGTACTTC
>.|TRBV19|.|TRBJ2-7
CASSIAAGSSYEQYF
TGTGCCAGTAGTATCGCGGCTGGGAGCTCCTACGAGCAGTACTTC
>.|TRBV20-1|.|TRBJ1-4
CSAVGLVAATNEKLFF
TGCAGTGCTGTCGGTTTAGTGGCAGCAACTAATGAAAAACTGTTTTTT
>TRBD1|TRBV20-1|.|TRBJ1-2
CSALGAGGHGYTF
TGCAGTGCTCTGGGGGCAGGGGGCCATGGCTACACCTTC
>.|TRBV11-1|few|TRBJ2-4
CASSLAGTGLGNIQYF
TGTGCCAGCAGCTTAGCGGGGACGGGGCTGGGGAACATTCAGTACTTC
>.|TRBV12-3/TRBV12-4|few|TRBJ1-2
CASSPRPGEFNPYGYTF
TGTGCCAGCAGTCCAAGGCCAGGGGAGTTCAATCCCTATGGCTACACCTTC
>.|TRBV29-1|.|TRBJ2-1
CSVESGIGSEQFF
TGCAGCGTTGAATCAGGGATCGGGAGTGAGCAGTTCTTC
>.|TRBV28|.|TRBJ2-3
CASSSIYREGTDTQYF
TGTGCCAGCAGTTCAATCTACAGGGAGGGCACAGATACGCAGTATTTT
>.|TRBV6-5|.|TRBJ1-5
CASSYKAGSQPQHF
TGTGCCAGCAGTTACAAGGCAGGGAGTCAGCCCCAGCATTTT
>.|TRBV30|.|TRBJ2-7
CAWSAVTGYEQYF
TGTGCCTGGAGTGCCGTTACAGGTTACGAGCAGTACTTC
>TRBD2|TRBV6-2/TRBV6-3|once|TRBJ2-7
CASSYRGLAPFLGYEQYF
TGTGCCAGCAGTTACAGAGGACTAGCGCCCTTTTTGGGATACGAGCAGTACTTC
>TRBD1|TRBV9|.|TRBJ1-2
CASSVGTGFGYTF
TGTGCCAGCAGCGTCGGGACAGGGTTTGGCTACACCTTC
>TRBD2|TRBV25-1|.|TRBJ2-7
CASRGVVASGRAVQYF
TGTGCCAGCAGGGGGGTTGTGGCTAGCGGGAGGGCCGTGCAGTACTTC
>TRBD2|TRBV5-6|.|TRBJ2-5
CASSFTLFQREEEQETQYF
TGCGCCAGCAGCTTCACCCTTTTTCAGCGGGAGGAGGAGCAAGAGACCCAGTACTTC